The rows below give T cell receptor beta chains drawn from one sample of a study of CD8 T cells in ankylosing spondylitis. TCRdb called the 5' RACE reads again in MiXCR, with one record for every CDR3 protein. Of 80,000 to 100,000 distinct CDR3 sequences listed, roughly 8.7% were seen once; the top ten hold 9.5% to 10%. Material for sequencing was blood, either unsorted or a sorted T cell fraction (not recorded which). The receptors stem from a male donor with ankylosing spondylitis or in good health (not recorded which). Both conserved end residues are part of each CDR3. Each record gives: clone size, V gene, J gene, D gene, CDR3 DNA, CDR3 protein. The D gene is left open where the match is weak. The size entry is marked missing in some rows and otherwise reads once, few, many or a size class.

clone_size: once
v_call: TRBV7-2
j_call: TRBJ2-7
d_call: -
cdr3_nt: TGTGCCAGCAGCGTAAAGGCCTACGAGCAGTACTTC
cdr3_aa: CASSVKAYEQYF

clone_size: -
v_call: TRBV5-1
j_call: TRBJ1-1
d_call: -
cdr3_nt: TGCGCCAGCAGCCCAGGGACAATAAGTGAAGCTTTCTTT
cdr3_aa: CASSPGTISEAFF

clone_size: many
v_call: TRBV9
j_call: TRBJ1-6
d_call: -
cdr3_nt: TGTGCCAGCAGCGTGGCCGGCCATAATTCACCCCTCCACTTT
cdr3_aa: CASSVAGHNSPLHF

clone_size: -
v_call: TRBV20-1
j_call: TRBJ2-3
d_call: TRBD2
cdr3_nt: TGCAGTGCTAGCAATCAGACTAGCGGGAGGGGTAGCACAGATACGCAGTATTTT
cdr3_aa: CSASNQTSGRGSTDTQYF

clone_size: many
v_call: TRBV24-1
j_call: TRBJ2-1
d_call: TRBD1
cdr3_nt: TGTGCCACCAGTGAGGGACAGATGGATGAGCAGTTCTTC
cdr3_aa: CATSEGQMDEQFF

clone_size: many
v_call: TRBV7-2
j_call: TRBJ1-5
d_call: -
cdr3_nt: TGTGCCAGCAGCTTAGGGCGGAACAATCAGCCCCAGCATTTT
cdr3_aa: CASSLGRNNQPQHF

clone_size: many
v_call: TRBV5-1
j_call: TRBJ2-3
d_call: TRBD2
cdr3_nt: TGCGCCAGCGAACCGGGACTAGCGGGCCGAGATACGCAGTATTTT
cdr3_aa: CASEPGLAGRDTQYF

clone_size: many
v_call: TRBV10-3
j_call: TRBJ2-7
d_call: -
cdr3_nt: TGTGCCATCAGCAAAAATCCAACGTTCTACGAGCAGTACTTC
cdr3_aa: CAISKNPTFYEQYF

clone_size: -
v_call: TRBV11-2
j_call: TRBJ2-5
d_call: -
cdr3_nt: TGTGCCAGCAGCTTAGTAGGAAGGACAGTAGGCCAAGAGACCCAGTACTTC
cdr3_aa: CASSLVGRTVGQETQYF

clone_size: many
v_call: TRBV6-1
j_call: TRBJ2-3
d_call: TRBD2
cdr3_nt: TGTGCCAGCAGTCCTCTTTGGCGGGGGTTCACAGATACGCAGTATTTT
cdr3_aa: CASSPLWRGFTDTQYF

clone_size: many
v_call: TRBV18
j_call: TRBJ2-4
d_call: -
cdr3_nt: TGTGCCAGCACACCAAGGGGGGAAGCCAAAAACATTCAGTACTTC
cdr3_aa: CASTPRGEAKNIQYF

clone_size: many
v_call: TRBV12-3/TRBV12-4
j_call: TRBJ1-5
d_call: -
cdr3_nt: TGTGCCAGCAGTTTGACAGAGAATCAGCCCCAGCATTTT
cdr3_aa: CASSLTENQPQHF

clone_size: many
v_call: TRBV9
j_call: TRBJ2-7
d_call: -
cdr3_nt: TGTGCCAGCAGCCCCTCTGCCCAGATCTACGAGCAGTACTTC
cdr3_aa: CASSPSAQIYEQYF

clone_size: many
v_call: TRBV7-6
j_call: TRBJ2-3
d_call: TRBD2
cdr3_nt: TGTGCCAGCAGTCCCAAACTAGCGGGAGAGGCAGATACGCAGTATTTT
cdr3_aa: CASSPKLAGEADTQYF

clone_size: many
v_call: TRBV6-2/TRBV6-3
j_call: TRBJ2-1
d_call: -
cdr3_nt: TGTGCCAGCAGGCGCCAACGTGACTACAATGAGCAGTTCTTC
cdr3_aa: CASRRQRDYNEQFF

clone_size: many
v_call: TRBV6-1
j_call: TRBJ2-3
d_call: -
cdr3_nt: TGTGCCAGCAGAAGGGACCTCACAGATACGCAGTATTTT
cdr3_aa: CASRRDLTDTQYF

clone_size: -
v_call: TRBV29-1
j_call: TRBJ2-5
d_call: -
cdr3_nt: TGCAGCGTCAACACCTTGGACATCGGGGGAGAGACCCAGTACTTC
cdr3_aa: CSVNTLDIGGETQYF

clone_size: many
v_call: TRBV29-1
j_call: TRBJ1-1
d_call: -
cdr3_nt: TGCAGCGTTGAGGGGCCTGAGGACACTGAAGCTTTCTTT
cdr3_aa: CSVEGPEDTEAFF

clone_size: many
v_call: TRBV12-3/TRBV12-4
j_call: TRBJ1-2
d_call: -
cdr3_nt: TGTGCCAGCAGTTTGACCCCAGGGTCCTATGGCTACACCTTC
cdr3_aa: CASSLTPGSYGYTF

clone_size: many
v_call: TRBV2
j_call: TRBJ2-5
d_call: -
cdr3_nt: TGTGCCAGCAGCTTGGAAGCGCTAGAGACCCAGTACTTC
cdr3_aa: CASSLEALETQYF

clone_size: many
v_call: TRBV20-1
j_call: TRBJ1-1
d_call: -
cdr3_nt: TGCAGTGCGGAGTCTGGCGTGAACACTGAAGCTTTCTTT
cdr3_aa: CSAESGVNTEAFF

clone_size: few
v_call: TRBV7-2
j_call: TRBJ2-5
d_call: -
cdr3_nt: TGTGCCAGCAGCTTAGCGGGTCGAAATTTGGAGACCCAGTACTTC
cdr3_aa: CASSLAGRNLETQYF

clone_size: -
v_call: TRBV19
j_call: TRBJ2-7
d_call: TRBD2
cdr3_nt: TGTGCCAGTAGTAGATCCGGTGGGCTAGCGGCCTACTTCTACGAGCAGTACTTC
cdr3_aa: CASSRSGGLAAYFYEQYF

clone_size: many
v_call: TRBV19
j_call: TRBJ2-1
d_call: TRBD2
cdr3_nt: TGTGCCAGTAGTATTCTCCGTAGCGGGGGAACCTACAATGAGCAGTTCTTC
cdr3_aa: CASSILRSGGTYNEQFF

clone_size: many
v_call: TRBV7-9
j_call: TRBJ1-5
d_call: TRBD1
cdr3_nt: TGTGCCAGCAGCGAGGGACAGGGATCTTCCAATCAGCCCCAGCATTTT
cdr3_aa: CASSEGQGSSNQPQHF

clone_size: many
v_call: TRBV12-3/TRBV12-4
j_call: TRBJ2-2
d_call: TRBD1
cdr3_nt: TGTGCCAGCAGTCGACAGGGGGCAGGCGGGGAGCTGTTTTTT
cdr3_aa: CASSRQGAGGELFF

clone_size: many
v_call: TRBV29-1
j_call: TRBJ2-3
d_call: TRBD2
cdr3_nt: TGCAGCGCAAGTCGGGGGGATGGAGATACGCAGTATTTT
cdr3_aa: CSASRGDGDTQYF

clone_size: -
v_call: TRBV5-8
j_call: TRBJ2-2
d_call: -
cdr3_nt: TGTGCCAGCAGCCCTACCAGGACGAACACCGGGGAGCTGTTTTTT
cdr3_aa: CASSPTRTNTGELFF